A few counts support the clone carrying this T cell receptor beta chain. The sample is drawn from a study of shared clonotypes between healthy human individuals. The germline V and J ends were trimmed by 6 bases and 2 bases, with 13 bases remaining between them. The germline gives CDR1 LNHDA, CDR2 SQIVND (reference sequence). There are 14 residues in the CDR3. Measured with immunoSEQ multiplex PCR; TCRdb has only the in-frame clones, and not every one. The profile covers some 490,000 clones, with more than 75% appearing a single time and 12% taken by the ten largest. The material sequenced was PBMCs. The sequence was collected from a woman aged 40 to 50 in good health. Some clones in this sample may be carry-over from other donors' samples. V gene TRBV19 combines with J gene TRBJ1-1, with D possibly matching TRBD1 (5 bases). This CDR3 reads CASSEGRRNTEAFF. CDR3 nucleotide sequence: TGTGCCAGTAGCGAGGGACGGCGAAACACTGAAGCTTTCTTT.